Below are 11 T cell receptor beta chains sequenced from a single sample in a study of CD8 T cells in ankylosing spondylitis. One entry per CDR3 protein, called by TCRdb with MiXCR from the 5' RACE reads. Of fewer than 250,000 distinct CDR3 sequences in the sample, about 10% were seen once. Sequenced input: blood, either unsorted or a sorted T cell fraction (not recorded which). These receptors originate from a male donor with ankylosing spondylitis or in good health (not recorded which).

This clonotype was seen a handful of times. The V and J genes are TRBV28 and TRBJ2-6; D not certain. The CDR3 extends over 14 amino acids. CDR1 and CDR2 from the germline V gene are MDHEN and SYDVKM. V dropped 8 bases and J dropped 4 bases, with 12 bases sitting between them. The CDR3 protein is CASRRETGANVLTF. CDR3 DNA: TGTGCCAGCCGTCGTGAGACCGGGGCCAACGTCCTGACTTTC.

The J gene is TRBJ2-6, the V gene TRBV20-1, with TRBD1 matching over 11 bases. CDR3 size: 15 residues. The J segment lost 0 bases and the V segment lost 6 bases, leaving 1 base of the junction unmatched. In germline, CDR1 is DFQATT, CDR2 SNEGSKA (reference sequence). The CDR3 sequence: CSAGQGASGANVLTF. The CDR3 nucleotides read TGCAGTGCCGGACAGGGGGCCTCTGGGGCCAACGTCCTGACTTTC.

For the CDR3, the DNA is TGCAGTGCAGAAACGCCGGGGGGGAACTACGAGCAGTACTTC. Translation gives CSAETPGGNYEQYF. The chain has TRBV20-1 and TRBJ2-7; TRBD2 aligns across 8 bases. CDR1 DFQATT and CDR2 SNEGSKA come from the germline V gene (reference sequence). The V gene end was trimmed by 6 bases and the J gene end by 3 bases; junction bases not matched to a gene: 10. This CDR3 spans 14 amino acids.

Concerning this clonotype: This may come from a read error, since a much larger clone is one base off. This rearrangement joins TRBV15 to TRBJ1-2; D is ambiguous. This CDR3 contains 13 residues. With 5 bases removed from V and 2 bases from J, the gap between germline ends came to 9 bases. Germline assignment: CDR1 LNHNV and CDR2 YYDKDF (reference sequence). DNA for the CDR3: TGTGCCACCAGCGGGTCAGGAAACTATGGCTACACCTTC. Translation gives CATSGSGNYGYTF.

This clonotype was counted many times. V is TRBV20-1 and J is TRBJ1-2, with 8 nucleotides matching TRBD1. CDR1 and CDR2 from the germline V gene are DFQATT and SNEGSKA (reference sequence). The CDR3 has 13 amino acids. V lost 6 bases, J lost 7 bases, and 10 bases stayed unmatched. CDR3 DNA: TGCAGTGCCACTGTTCAGGGGGCGCCTGGCTACACCTTC. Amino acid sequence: CSATVQGAPGYTF.

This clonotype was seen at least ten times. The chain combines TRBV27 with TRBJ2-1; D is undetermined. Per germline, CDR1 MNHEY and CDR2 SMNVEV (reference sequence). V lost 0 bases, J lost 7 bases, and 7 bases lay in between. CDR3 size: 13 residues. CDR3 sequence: CASSLSGLNEQFF. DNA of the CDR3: TGTGCCAGCAGTTTATCGGGGTTGAATGAGCAGTTCTTC.

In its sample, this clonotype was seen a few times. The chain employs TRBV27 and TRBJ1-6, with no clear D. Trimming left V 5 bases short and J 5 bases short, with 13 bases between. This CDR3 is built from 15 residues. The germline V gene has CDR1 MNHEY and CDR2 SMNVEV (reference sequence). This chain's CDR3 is CASSPGRRNNSPLHF. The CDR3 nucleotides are TGTGCCAGCAGTCCCGGACGGAGGAATAATTCACCCCTCCACTTT.

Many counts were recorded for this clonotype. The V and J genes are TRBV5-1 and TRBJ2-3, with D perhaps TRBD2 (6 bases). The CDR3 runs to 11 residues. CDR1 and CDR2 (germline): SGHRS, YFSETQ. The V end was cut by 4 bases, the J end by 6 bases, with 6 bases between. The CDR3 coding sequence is TGCGCCAGCAGCGCGGGGGATACGCAGTATTTT. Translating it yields CASSAGDTQYF.

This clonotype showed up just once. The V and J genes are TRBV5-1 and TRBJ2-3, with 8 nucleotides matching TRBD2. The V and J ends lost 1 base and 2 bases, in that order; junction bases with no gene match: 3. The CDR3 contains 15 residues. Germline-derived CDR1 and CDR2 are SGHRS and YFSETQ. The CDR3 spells CASSLTSGTTDTQYF. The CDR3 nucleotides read TGCGCCAGCAGCTTGACTAGCGGCACCACAGATACGCAGTATTTT.

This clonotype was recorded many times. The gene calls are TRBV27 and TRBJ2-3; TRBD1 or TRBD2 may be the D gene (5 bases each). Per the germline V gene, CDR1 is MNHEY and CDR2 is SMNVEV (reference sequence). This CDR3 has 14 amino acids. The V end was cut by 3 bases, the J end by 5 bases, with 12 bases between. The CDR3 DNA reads TGTGCCAGCAGTTTGTGGGACGGAGGAGATACGCAGTATTTT. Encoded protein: CASSLWDGGDTQYF.

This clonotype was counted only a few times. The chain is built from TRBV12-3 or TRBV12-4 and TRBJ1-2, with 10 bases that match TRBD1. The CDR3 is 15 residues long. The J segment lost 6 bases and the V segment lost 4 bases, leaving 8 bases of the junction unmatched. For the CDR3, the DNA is TGTGCCAGCAGTTCGACAGGACAGGGGGGGAATGGCTACACCTTC. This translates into CASSSTGQGGNGYTF.